This T cell receptor (beta chain) was identified during a study of T cell responses to AZD1222 COVID-19 vaccine. The CDR3 is 14 amino acids. Germline trimming cut 4 bases from V and 5 bases from J; bases unmatched to any gene: 1. From germline, CDR1 is SGHAT and CDR2 FQNNGV. Study results and limitations: Among spike-specific TCRs, nearly half reportedly target unmutated variant regions. Spike-specific TCR breadth rose after two AZD1222 doses, and depth rose as well. Repertoire samples came only from after the peak T cell response.

A note on this clone: Its target is unknown.

Libraries were prepared by immunoSEQ multiplex PCR; TCRdb keeps only in-frame clonotypes and omits some of them. The table lists 90,000 to 110,000 clones, approximately 89% of them singletons. Analyses pooled second doses at about 4 or about 12 weeks. The material sequenced was peripheral blood, taken 28 days after the second AZD1222 dose. The source of this sequence is an adult who received the AZD1222 COVID-19 vaccine. V usage is TRBV11-2 and J usage is TRBJ2-2; 10 positions match TRBD1. CDR3 nucleotides: TGTGCCAGCAGCTGGGGACAGGGGACCGGGGAGCTGTTTTTT. It is translated as CASSWGQGTGELFF.